This TCR beta chain was recorded in a study of blood T cell repertoires in COVID-19. Libraries were prepared by immunoSEQ multiplex PCR; TCRdb keeps only in-frame clonotypes and omits some of them. The table has about 150,000 clones, roughly 88% seen once. This clone was counted a single time. This TCR came from a man between 50 and 59 years old who had recovered from COVID-19. Sequencing used PBMCs or T cells enriched from blood (not recorded which).

Here the CDR3 DNA reads TGTGCCTGGAGTGTAGGGGCAGGGGAAGTTACTGAAGCTTTCTTT. The encoded protein is CAWSVGAGEVTEAFF. This chain uses TRBV30 with TRBJ1-1; D may be TRBD1 (6 bases). In germline, CDR1 is GTSNPN, CDR2 SVGIG (reference sequence). Trimming shortened V by 0 bases and J by 5 bases, and 16 bases separated the two germline ends. The length of the CDR3 is 15 residues.